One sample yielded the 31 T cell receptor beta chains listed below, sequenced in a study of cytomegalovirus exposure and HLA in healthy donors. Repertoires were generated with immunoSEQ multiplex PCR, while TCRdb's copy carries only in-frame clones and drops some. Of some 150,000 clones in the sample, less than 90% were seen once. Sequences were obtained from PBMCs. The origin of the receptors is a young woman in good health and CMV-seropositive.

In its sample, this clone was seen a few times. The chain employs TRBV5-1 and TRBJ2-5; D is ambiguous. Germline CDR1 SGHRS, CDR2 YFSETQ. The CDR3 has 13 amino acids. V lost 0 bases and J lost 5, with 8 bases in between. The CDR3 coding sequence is TGCGCCAGCAGCTTGGGAGGTTCGGAGACCCAGTACTTC. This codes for CASSLGGSETQYF. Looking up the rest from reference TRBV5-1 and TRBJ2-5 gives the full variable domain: KAGVTQTPRYLIKTRGQQVTLSCSPISGHRSVSWYQQTPGQGLQFLFEYFSETQRNKGNFPGRFSGRQFSNSRSEMNVSTLELGDSALYLCASSLGGSETQYFGPGTRLLVL.

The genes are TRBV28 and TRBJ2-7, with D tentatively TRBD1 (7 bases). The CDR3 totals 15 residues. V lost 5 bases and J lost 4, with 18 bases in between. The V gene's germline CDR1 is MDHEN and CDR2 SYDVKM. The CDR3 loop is CASSTSSGGFYEQYF. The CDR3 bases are TGTGCCAGCAGTACATCGTCAGGGGGGTTTTACGAGCAGTACTTC.

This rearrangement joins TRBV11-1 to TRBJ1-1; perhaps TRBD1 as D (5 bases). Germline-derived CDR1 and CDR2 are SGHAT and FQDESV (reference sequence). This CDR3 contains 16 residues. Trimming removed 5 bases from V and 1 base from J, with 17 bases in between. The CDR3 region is CASSPGGGTTNTEAFF. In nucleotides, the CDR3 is TGTGCCAGCAGCCCGGGCGGGGGAACGACGAACACTGAAGCTTTCTTT.

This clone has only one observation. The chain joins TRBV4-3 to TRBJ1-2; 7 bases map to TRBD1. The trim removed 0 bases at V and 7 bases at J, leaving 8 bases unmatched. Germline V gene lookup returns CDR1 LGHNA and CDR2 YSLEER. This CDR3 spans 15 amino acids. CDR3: CASSQERRQGPGYTF. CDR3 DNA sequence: TGCGCCAGCAGCCAAGAACGGAGACAGGGCCCTGGCTACACCTTC.

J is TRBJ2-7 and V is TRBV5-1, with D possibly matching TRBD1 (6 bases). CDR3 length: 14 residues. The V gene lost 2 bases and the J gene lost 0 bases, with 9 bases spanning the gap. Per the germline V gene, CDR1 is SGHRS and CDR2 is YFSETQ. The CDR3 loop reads CASSFRDTSYEQYF. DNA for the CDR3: TGCGCCAGCAGCTTCCGGGACACCTCCTACGAGCAGTACTTC.

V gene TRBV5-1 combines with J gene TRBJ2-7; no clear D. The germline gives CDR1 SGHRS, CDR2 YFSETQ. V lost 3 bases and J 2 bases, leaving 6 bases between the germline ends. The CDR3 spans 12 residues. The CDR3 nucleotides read TGCGCCAGCAGCTCTTCCCCCTACGAGCAGTACTTC. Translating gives CASSSSPYEQYF.

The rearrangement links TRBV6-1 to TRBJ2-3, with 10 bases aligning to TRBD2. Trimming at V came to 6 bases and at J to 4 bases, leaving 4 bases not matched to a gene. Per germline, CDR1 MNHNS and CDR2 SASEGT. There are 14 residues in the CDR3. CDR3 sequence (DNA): TGTGCCAGCAGGACAGCGGGAGGGCCAGATACGCAGTATTTT. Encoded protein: CASRTAGGPDTQYF.

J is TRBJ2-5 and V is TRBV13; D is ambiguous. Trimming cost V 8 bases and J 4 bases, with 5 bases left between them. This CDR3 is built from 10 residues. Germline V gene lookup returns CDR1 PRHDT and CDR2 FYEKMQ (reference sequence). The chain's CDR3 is CASPGETQYF. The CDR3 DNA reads TGTGCCAGCCCGGGAGAGACCCAGTACTTC.

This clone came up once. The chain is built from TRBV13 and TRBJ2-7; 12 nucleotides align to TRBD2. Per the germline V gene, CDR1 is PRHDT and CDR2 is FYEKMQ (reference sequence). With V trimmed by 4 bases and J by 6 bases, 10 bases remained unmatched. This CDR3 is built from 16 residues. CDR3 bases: TGTGCCAGCAGCTGGCCTAGCGGGAGGGCCACCCTCGAGCAGTACTTC. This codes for CASSWPSGRATLEQYF.

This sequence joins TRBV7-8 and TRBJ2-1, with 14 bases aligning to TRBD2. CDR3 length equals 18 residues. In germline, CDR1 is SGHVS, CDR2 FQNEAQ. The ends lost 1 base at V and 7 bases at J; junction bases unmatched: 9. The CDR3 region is CASSLEGTSGSRGNEQFF. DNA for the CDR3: TGTGCCAGCAGCTTAGAAGGGACTAGCGGGAGCCGGGGGAATGAGCAGTTCTTC.

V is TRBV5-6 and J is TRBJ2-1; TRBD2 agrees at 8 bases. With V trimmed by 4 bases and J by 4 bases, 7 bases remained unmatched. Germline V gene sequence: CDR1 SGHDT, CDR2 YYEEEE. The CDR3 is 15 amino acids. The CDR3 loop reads CASSLGLATYNEQFF. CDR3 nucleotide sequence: TGTGCCAGCAGCCTCGGACTAGCTACTTACAATGAGCAGTTCTTC.

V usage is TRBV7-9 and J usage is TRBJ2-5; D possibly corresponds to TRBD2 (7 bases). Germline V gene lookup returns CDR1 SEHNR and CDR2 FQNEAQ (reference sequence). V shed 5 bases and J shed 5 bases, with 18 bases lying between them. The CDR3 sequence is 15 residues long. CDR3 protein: CASSRPGGRGETQYF. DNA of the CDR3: TGTGCCAGCAGCCGCCCCGGGGGGCGGGGGGAGACCCAGTACTTC. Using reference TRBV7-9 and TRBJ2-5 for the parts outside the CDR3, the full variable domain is DTGVSQNPRHKITKRGQNVTFRCDPISEHNRLYWYRQTLGQGPEFLTYFQNEAQLEKSRLLSDRFSAERPKGSFSTLEIQRTEQGDSAMYLCASSRPGGRGETQYFGPGTRLLVL.

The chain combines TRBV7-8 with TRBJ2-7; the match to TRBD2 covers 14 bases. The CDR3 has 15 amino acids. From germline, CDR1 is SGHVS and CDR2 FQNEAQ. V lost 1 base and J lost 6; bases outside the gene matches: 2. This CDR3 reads CASSLGGLAGAEQYF. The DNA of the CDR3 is TGTGCCAGCAGCTTAGGGGGACTAGCGGGGGCCGAGCAGTACTTC.

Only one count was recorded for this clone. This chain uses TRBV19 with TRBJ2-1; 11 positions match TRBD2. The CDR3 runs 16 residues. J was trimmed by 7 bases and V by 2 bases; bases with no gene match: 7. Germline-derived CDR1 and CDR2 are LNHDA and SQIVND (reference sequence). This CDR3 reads CASSIPGTSGGNEQFF. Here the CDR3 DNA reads TGTGCCAGTAGTATACCCGGGACTAGCGGTGGTAATGAGCAGTTCTTC.

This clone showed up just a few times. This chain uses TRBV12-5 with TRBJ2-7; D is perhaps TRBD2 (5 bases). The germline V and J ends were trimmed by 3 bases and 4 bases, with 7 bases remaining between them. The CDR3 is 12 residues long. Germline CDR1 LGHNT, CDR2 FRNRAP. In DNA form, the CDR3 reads TGTGCTAGTGGTTTCGGGATTTACGAGCAGTACTTC. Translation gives CASGFGIYEQYF.

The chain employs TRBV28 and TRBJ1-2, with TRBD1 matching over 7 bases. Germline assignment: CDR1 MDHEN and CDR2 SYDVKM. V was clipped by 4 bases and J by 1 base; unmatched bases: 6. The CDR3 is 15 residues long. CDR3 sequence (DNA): TGTGCCAGCAGTTCCCCACAGGGGAATAACTATGGCTACACCTTC. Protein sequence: CASSSPQGNNYGYTF.

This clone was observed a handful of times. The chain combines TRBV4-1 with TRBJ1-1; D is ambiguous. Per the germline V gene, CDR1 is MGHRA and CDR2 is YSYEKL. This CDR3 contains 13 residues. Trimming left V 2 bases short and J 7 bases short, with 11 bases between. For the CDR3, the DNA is TGCGCCAGCAGCCAACCGACGGGTTTTGAAGCTTTCTTT. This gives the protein CASSQPTGFEAFF.

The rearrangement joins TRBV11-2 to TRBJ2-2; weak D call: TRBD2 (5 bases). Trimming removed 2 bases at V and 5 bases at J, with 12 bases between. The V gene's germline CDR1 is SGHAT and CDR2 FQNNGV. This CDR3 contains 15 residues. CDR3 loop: CASSLLAGPTGELFF. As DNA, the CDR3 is TGTGCCAGCAGCTTATTGGCGGGCCCAACCGGGGAGCTGTTTTTT.

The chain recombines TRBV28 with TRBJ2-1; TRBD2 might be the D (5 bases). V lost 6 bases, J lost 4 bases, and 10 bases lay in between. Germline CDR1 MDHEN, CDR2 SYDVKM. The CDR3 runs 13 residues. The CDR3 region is CASSPGRYNEQFF. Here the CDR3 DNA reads TGTGCCAGCAGCCCTGGGAGATACAATGAGCAGTTCTTC. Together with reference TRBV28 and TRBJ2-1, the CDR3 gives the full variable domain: DVKVTQSSRYLVKRTGEKVFLECVQDMDHENMFWYRQDPGLGLRLIYFSYDVKMKEKGDIPEGYSVSREKKERFSLILESASTNQTSMYLCASSPGRYNEQFFGPGTRLTVL.

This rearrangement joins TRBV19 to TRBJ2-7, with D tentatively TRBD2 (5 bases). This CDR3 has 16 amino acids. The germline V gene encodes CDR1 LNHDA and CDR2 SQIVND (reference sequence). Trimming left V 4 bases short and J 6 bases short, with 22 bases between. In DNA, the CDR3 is TGTGCCAGTAGTACAAACCTTGGGAGTTCATCTTCCGAGCAGTACTTC. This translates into CASSTNLGSSSSEQYF.

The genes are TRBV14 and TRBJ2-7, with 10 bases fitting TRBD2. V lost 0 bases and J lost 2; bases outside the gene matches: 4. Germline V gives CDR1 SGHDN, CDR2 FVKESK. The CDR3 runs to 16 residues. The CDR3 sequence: CASSQDFGLAAYEQYF. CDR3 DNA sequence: TGTGCCAGCAGCCAAGATTTTGGACTAGCGGCCTACGAGCAGTACTTC. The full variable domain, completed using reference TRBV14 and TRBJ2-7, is EAGVTQFPSHSVIEKGQTVTLRCDPISGHDNLYWYRRVMGKEIKFLLHFVKESKQDESGMPNNRFLAERTGGTYSTLKVQPAELEDSGVYFCASSQDFGLAAYEQYFGPGTRLTVT.

This CDR3 reads CASSQDILGGRQTYEQYF. The CDR3 DNA follows: TGTGCCAGCAGCCAAGATATTTTAGGTGGGAGACAAACCTACGAGCAGTACTTC. This chain joins TRBV4-2 and TRBJ2-7; tentative D call: TRBD2 (5 bases). The germline V gene encodes CDR1 LGHNA and CDR2 YNFKEQ. The V end lost 0 bases, the J end lost 2 bases, and 20 bases lay between the germline ends. CDR3 length equals 18 residues.

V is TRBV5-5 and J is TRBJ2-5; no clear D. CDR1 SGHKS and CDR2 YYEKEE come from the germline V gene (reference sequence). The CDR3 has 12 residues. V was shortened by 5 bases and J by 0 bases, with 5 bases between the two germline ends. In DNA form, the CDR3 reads TGTGCCAGCAGTCCATACCAAGAGACCCAGTACTTC. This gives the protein CASSPYQETQYF.

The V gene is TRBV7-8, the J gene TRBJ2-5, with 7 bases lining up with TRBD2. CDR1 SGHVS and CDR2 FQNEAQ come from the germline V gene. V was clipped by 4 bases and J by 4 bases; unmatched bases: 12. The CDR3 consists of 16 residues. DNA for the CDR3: TGTGCCAGCAGCTGGTATGGAGGGAGGGCCGGAGAGACCCAGTACTTC. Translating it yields CASSWYGGRAGETQYF.

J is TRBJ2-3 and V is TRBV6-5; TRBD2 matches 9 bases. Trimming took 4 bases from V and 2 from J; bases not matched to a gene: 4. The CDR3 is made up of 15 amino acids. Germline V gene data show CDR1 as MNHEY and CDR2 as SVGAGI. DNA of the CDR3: TGTGCCAGCAGTTCACTAGCGGGCGTCACAGATACGCAGTATTTT. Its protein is CASSSLAGVTDTQYF.

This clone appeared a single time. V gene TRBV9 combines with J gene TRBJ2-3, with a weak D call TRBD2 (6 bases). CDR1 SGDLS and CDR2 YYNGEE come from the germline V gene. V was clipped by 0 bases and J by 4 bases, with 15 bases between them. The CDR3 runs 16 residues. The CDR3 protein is CASSVVGGVGADTQYF. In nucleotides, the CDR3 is TGTGCCAGCAGCGTAGTTGGAGGGGTAGGGGCAGATACGCAGTATTTT.

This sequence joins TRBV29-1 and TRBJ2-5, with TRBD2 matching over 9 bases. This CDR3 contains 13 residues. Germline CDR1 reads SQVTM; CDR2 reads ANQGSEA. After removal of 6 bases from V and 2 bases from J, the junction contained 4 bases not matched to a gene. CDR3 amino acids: CSVAGGGQETQYF. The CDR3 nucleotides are TGCAGCGTGGCGGGAGGGGGGCAAGAGACCCAGTACTTC.

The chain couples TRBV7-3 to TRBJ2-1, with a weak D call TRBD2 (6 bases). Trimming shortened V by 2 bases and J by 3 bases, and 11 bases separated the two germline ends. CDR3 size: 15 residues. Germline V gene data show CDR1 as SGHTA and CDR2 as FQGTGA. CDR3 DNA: TGTGCCAGCAGCTTAGACGGGAGCTACTACAATGAGCAGTTCTTC. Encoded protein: CASSLDGSYYNEQFF.

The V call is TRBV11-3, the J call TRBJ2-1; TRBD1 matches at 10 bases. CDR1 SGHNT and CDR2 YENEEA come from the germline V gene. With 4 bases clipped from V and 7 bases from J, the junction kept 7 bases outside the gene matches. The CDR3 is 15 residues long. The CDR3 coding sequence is TGTGCCAGCAGCTCTAGGACAGGGGGAGGGAATGAGCAGTTCTTC. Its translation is CASSSRTGGGNEQFF. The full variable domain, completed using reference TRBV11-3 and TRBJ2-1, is EAGVVQSPRYKIIEKKQPVAFWCNPISGHNTLYWYLQNLGQGPELLIRYENEEAVDDSQLPKDRFSAERLKGVDSTLKIQPAELGDSAVYLCASSSRTGGGNEQFFGPGTRLTVL.

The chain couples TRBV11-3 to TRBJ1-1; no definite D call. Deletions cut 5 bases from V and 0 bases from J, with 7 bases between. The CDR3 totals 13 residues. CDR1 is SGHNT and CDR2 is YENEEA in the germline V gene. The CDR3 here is CASSPHLNTEAFF. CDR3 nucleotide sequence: TGTGCCAGCAGCCCACACCTGAACACTGAAGCTTTCTTT.

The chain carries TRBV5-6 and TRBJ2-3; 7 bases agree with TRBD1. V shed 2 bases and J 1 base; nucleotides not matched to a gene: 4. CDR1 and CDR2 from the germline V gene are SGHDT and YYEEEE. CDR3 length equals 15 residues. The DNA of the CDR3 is TGTGCCAGCAGCTTCAGAACAGGGGGCACAGATACGCAGTATTTT. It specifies CASSFRTGGTDTQYF.